This TCR beta chain was sequenced in a study of shared clonotypes between healthy human individuals. Libraries were prepared by immunoSEQ multiplex PCR; TCRdb keeps only in-frame clonotypes and omits some of them. Among approximately 1.9 million clones listed, around 93% were seen once. As defined, naive CD8 cells were CD45RO-negative and positively selected for CCR7, with terminally differentiated effector memory CD45RA+ cells excluded. This TCR was recovered from a man between 18 and 35 years old in good health. Some clones in this sample may be carry-over from other donors' samples. What was sequenced was naive CD8+ T cells from PBMCs.

CDR3 nucleotides: TGTGCCAGCAGCTACCGACAAAACACCGGGGAGCTGTTTTTT. Its translation: CASSYRQNTGELFF. V usage is TRBV5-4 and J usage is TRBJ2-2; D call uncertain. This CDR3 has 14 residues. V gave up 3 bases and J gave up 2 bases, with 8 bases separating them. In germline, CDR1 is SGHNT, CDR2 YYREEE (reference sequence).